The T cell receptor (beta chain) under discussion was sequenced for a study of T-cell reconstitution after alpha-beta-depleted transplantation in children. With respect to this clonotype: Its antigen is as yet unknown.

Unique molecular identifiers were incorporated when the TCRbeta library was constructed. TCRdb independently ran MiXCR on the PCR reads; one entry per CDR3 protein. The profile shows almost 600,000 distinct CDR3 sequences, over 20% of them singletons. Study outcomes and limitations: One year post-transplant, T-cell counts and diversity were largely derived from T cells produced anew. Reported findings indicate that, about two months after transplant, alpha-beta T cells came from several hundred expanded clones, which were derived from non-depleted graft cells. Some patients' high day-60 TCRbeta diversity was attributed to recipient cells surviving conditioning.

This sequence was found in a boy in the first two years of life with Wiskott-Aldrich syndrome, due to receive a stem cell transplant. This material consisted of PBMCs, taken before TCRalphabeta/CD19-depleted stem cell transplant.

CDR3 in amino acids: CASSLPGLNSYEQYF. The DNA of the CDR3 is TGTGCCAGCAGCTTGCCGGGACTCAACTCCTACGAGCAGTACTTC. The V gene is TRBV5-5, the J gene TRBJ2-7, with a tentative D call TRBD2 (6 bases). Germline CDR1 is SGHKS and CDR2 is YYEKEE (reference sequence). V dropped 1 base and J dropped 0 bases, with 11 bases sitting between them. CDR3 length: 15 residues.